Many counts were recorded for the clone carrying this T cell receptor (beta chain). Its antigen is as yet unknown. Amplified TCR beta CDR3 regions were obtained using RNA transcripts as template. The library came from an HTBI-primed first-round RT-PCR and a second-round multiplex PCR. In TCRdb, the multiplex PCR reads were re-called with MiXCR into one record per CDR3 protein. The sample carries almost 40,000 distinct CDR3 sequences, about 50% recorded once. This sample was included in a study of Graves' ophthalmopathy and Graves' hyperthyroidism. General observations from the study: Blood samples also showed most expanded thyroid clonotypes exceeding 0.001 frequency. Ophthalmopathy progression cases were predicted by the model with roughly 70% sensitivity and 72% to 85% specificity.

Over 18 months of follow-up, stable hyperthyroidism required that no ophthalmopathy appear. The evidence that diagnosis relied on was clinical symptoms, serum thyroxine, TRAb, thyroid ultrasound and orbital computed tomography. V was trimmed by 6 bases and J by 2 bases, leaving 12 bases between them. The CDR3 spans 13 residues. Per germline, CDR1 DFQATT and CDR2 SNEGSKA (reference sequence). The chain couples TRBV20-1 to TRBJ2-3, with D possibly TRBD2 on 6 matching bases. The source of this sequence is an adult woman with stable Graves' hyperthyroidism. Sequencing was done on a sample of peripheral blood. The CDR3 loop reads CSAKPDYTDTQYF. The CDR3 DNA sequence: TGCAGTGCCAAACCGGACTACACAGATACGCAGTATTTT.